This T cell receptor (beta chain) was documented in a study of T cells after somatic rescue of genetic block. Clones were sequenced by immunoSEQ multiplex PCR, and TCRdb holds only the in-frame ones, with some missing. The sample shows approximately 71,000 clones, 80% to 95% of them seen only once. The TCR was taken from a man aged 35 to 55. The sample comprised peripheral blood mononuclear cells (PBMCs).

CDR3 bases: TGCGCCAGCAGTCAATCGGGGGGCGTCCGGCGCGGCCCCCCTCATCAGCCCCAGCATTTT. This sequence encodes CASSQSGGVRRGPPHQPQHF. This sequence joins TRBV23-1 and TRBJ1-5; D perhaps matches TRBD1 (6 bases). TRBV23-1 is an open reading frame whose function is uncertain. The CDR3 totals 20 residues. V was pared by 0 bases and J by 5 bases, with 26 bases between.